These 26 T cell receptor beta chains were all obtained from the same sample, sequenced in a study of Graves' ophthalmopathy and Graves' hyperthyroidism. Beta-chain TCR CDR3 regions were amplified from RNA transcripts. RT-PCR with HTBI primers came first, then second-round multiplex PCR. One entry per CDR3 protein, called by TCRdb with MiXCR from the multiplex PCR reads. Of more than 1,000,000 distinct CDR3 sequences listed, about 40% are singletons. The sample taken for sequencing was peripheral blood or thyroid tissue (not recorded which). These receptors all come from an adult man with Graves' hyperthyroidism.

This clonotype was seen ten or more times. The chain is built from TRBV12-3 or TRBV12-4 and TRBJ1-1; D unresolved. The CDR3 loop spans 14 amino acids. Trimming left V 7 bases short and J 4 bases short, with 16 bases between. The CDR3 sequence is CASIPGGRATEAFF. CDR3 in DNA: TGTGCCAGCATCCCAGGCGGACGAGCCACTGAAGCTTTCTTT.

The sample holds many counts of this clonotype. The junction does not match germline at one end; this may be a read error. This chain joins TRBV5-1 and TRBJ1-4; 9 positions agree with TRBD1. From germline, CDR1 is SGHRS and CDR2 YFSETQ. CDR3 length: 15 residues. The CDR3 region is CASSTNRGLNEKLFF. CDR3 sequence (DNA): TGTGCCAGCAGCACCAACAGGGGGCTGAATGAAAAACTGTTTTTT. The whole variable domain, remainder taken from reference TRBV5-1 and TRBJ1-4, is KAGVTQTPRYLIKTRGQQVTLSCSPISGHRSVSWYQQTPGQGLQFLFEYFSETQRNKGNFPGRFSGRQFSNSRSEMNVSTLELGDSALYLCASSTNRGLNEKLFFGSGTQLSVL.

The chain combines TRBV9 with TRBJ2-2; D may be TRBD1 (7 bases). The V end was cut by 4 bases, the J end by 4 bases, with 26 bases between. The CDR3 runs to 19 residues. CDR1 and CDR2 (germline): SGDLS, YYNGEE. CDR3 in amino acids: CASSPGGTRLSTSTGELFF. The CDR3 DNA reads as TGTGCCAGCAGCCCAGGGGGGACAAGACTGTCCACTTCCACCGGGGAGCTGTTTTTT. The entire variable domain, with the rest obtained from reference TRBV9 and TRBJ2-2, is as follows: DSGVTQTPKHLITATGQRVTLRCSPRSGDLSVYWYQQSLDQGLQFLIQYYNGEERAKGNILERFSAQQFPDLHSELNLSSLELGDSALYFCASSPGGTRLSTSTGELFFGEGSRLTVL.

This clonotype was observed many times. V usage is TRBV9 and J usage is TRBJ1-4, with D unresolved. Germline loops: CDR1 SGDLS, CDR2 YYNGEE. CDR3 length equals 13 residues. V was pared by 0 bases and J by 8 bases, with 8 bases between. The CDR3 is CASSVVPEEKLFF. The CDR3 DNA reads as TGTGCCAGCAGCGTAGTCCCGGAGGAAAAACTGTTTTTT.

This clonotype was counted a few times. The junction departs from germline at one end; a sequencing error may be responsible. The chain recombines TRBV10-3 with TRBJ1-6; D is ambiguous. The CDR3 covers 16 residues. CDR1 and CDR2 (germline): ENHRY, SYGVKD. Here the CDR3 reads CASSEMLHQANSPLHF. For the CDR3, the DNA is TGTGCCAGCAGTGAAATGTTGCACCAGGCTAATTCACCCCTCCACTTT.

The V and J genes are TRBV5-1 and TRBJ1-3; D gene ambiguous. Germline V gene lookup returns CDR1 SGHRS and CDR2 YFSETQ. Trimming removed 0 bases at V and 2 bases at J, with 12 bases between. This CDR3 has 16 residues. CDR3 loop: CASSLAPGSAGNTIYF. The DNA for the CDR3 is TGCGCCAGCAGCTTGGCTCCGGGAAGCGCTGGAAACACCATATATTTT.

This clonotype was counted at least ten times. The rearrangement uses TRBV7-2 and TRBJ1-1, with D uncertain. The CDR3 is made up of 13 amino acids. The germline CDR1 and CDR2 sequences are SGHTA and FQGNSA. Deletions cut 3 bases from V and 3 bases from J, with 8 bases between. CDR3 DNA: TGTGCCAGCAGCTTTTCCTGGGACACTGAAGCTTTCTTT. The encoded protein is CASSFSWDTEAFF.

This clonotype was counted many times. As DNA, the CDR3 is TGCGCCAGCAGCCAAGACTCTACAGGGGCAGACTACGAGCAGTACTTC. This encodes CASSQDSTGADYEQYF. The rearrangement joins TRBV4-1 to TRBJ2-7; 7 bases align to TRBD1. With V trimmed by 0 bases and J by 3 bases, 8 bases remained unmatched. The germline CDR1 and CDR2 sequences are MGHRA and YSYEKL. The CDR3 sequence is 16 residues long.

This chain connects TRBV12-3 or TRBV12-4 to TRBJ1-1; D may be TRBD1 (6 bases). Trimming took 8 bases from V and 3 from J, leaving 22 bases between them. CDR3 size: 16 residues. CDR3: CASGYEERGKDTEAFF. In nucleotides, the CDR3 is TGTGCCAGCGGCTACGAGGAAAGGGGGAAGGACACTGAAGCTTTCTTT.

The chain recombines TRBV4-2 with TRBJ1-5; possibly TRBD1 for D (6 bases). Trimming stripped 6 bases from V and 0 bases from J, with 21 bases between. The CDR3 spans 18 residues. Germline V gene data show CDR1 as LGHNA and CDR2 as YNFKEQ. CDR3 region: CASSRFSDRRYSNQPQHF. The CDR3 nucleotides are TGTGCCAGCAGTCGGTTCTCGGACAGACGTTATAGCAATCAGCCCCAGCATTTT.

As to this clonotype: A read error may be the cause here, since a much bigger clone is one base away. The V gene is TRBV20-1, the J gene TRBJ1-2; D is uncertain. CDR3 size: 15 residues. The germline gives CDR1 DFQATT, CDR2 SNEGSKA (reference sequence). V lost 7 bases and J lost 5, with 23 bases in between. This CDR3 reads CSVVVPSDSSYGYTF. The CDR3 nucleotides read TGCAGTGTCGTCGTGCCCTCCGACTCCTCGTATGGCTACACCTTC.

This clonotype was counted at least ten times. The chain links TRBV7-2 to TRBJ1-1; 10 bases fit TRBD1. The germline V gene encodes CDR1 SGHTA and CDR2 FQGNSA. The CDR3 spans 13 residues. The ends lost 5 bases at V and 9 bases at J; junction bases unmatched: 6. The CDR3 nucleotides are TGTGCCAGCAGCCTAAGACAGGGGGCTCAAGCTTTCTTT. This encodes CASSLRQGAQAFF.

This clonotype was detected many times. The gene calls are TRBV7-8 and TRBJ2-7; D might be TRBD2 (6 bases). Trimming took 6 bases from V and 7 from J, leaving 13 bases between them. This CDR3 has 12 residues. Germline values: CDR1 SGHVS, CDR2 FQNEAQ. The CDR3 here is CASSSPGREQYF. The CDR3 bases are TGTGCCAGCAGTTCGCCGGGGAGGGAGCAGTACTTC.

This chain uses TRBV28 with TRBJ1-3; D may be TRBD1 (5 bases). This CDR3 is built from 14 residues. V lost 8 bases to trimming and J lost 0 bases, with 11 bases between them. CDR1 MDHEN and CDR2 SYDVKM come from the germline V gene. The CDR3 here is CASASRDSGNTIYF. The CDR3 bases are TGTGCCAGCGCGTCCAGGGACTCTGGAAACACCATATATTTT.

In this sample, this clonotype turned up many times. The chain recombines TRBV7-2 with TRBJ2-5; tentative D call: TRBD1 (6 bases). The CDR3 runs 17 residues. Trimming pared 4 bases from V and 2 bases from J, leaving 20 bases between. Per germline, CDR1 SGHTA and CDR2 FQGNSA. Here the CDR3 DNA reads TGTGCCAGCAGCTCAGTTGGGGGCCGGGTGGGTCAAGAGACCCAGTACTTC. Its protein product is CASSSVGGRVGQETQYF. Supplemented by reference TRBV7-2 and TRBJ2-5, the full variable domain reads GAGVSQSPSNKVTEKGKDVELRCDPISGHTALYWYRQSLGQGLEFLIYFQGNSAPDKSGLPSDRFSAERTGGSVSTLTIQRTQQEDSAVYLCASSSVGGRVGQETQYFGPGTRLLVL.

The chain links TRBV2 to TRBJ1-2; D uncertain. V was clipped by 5 bases and J by 6 bases, with 19 bases between them. This CDR3 is 15 amino acids long. Germline V gene data show CDR1 as SNHLY and CDR2 as FYNNEI. CDR3 protein: CASSRTSAAGDGYTF. CDR3 in DNA: TGTGCCAGCAGTCGGACTAGCGCGGCCGGGGATGGCTACACCTTC.

This clonotype was counted only a few times. The V and J genes are TRBV12-3 or TRBV12-4 and TRBJ1-1; D is ambiguous. V was pared by 3 bases and J by 2 bases, with 13 bases between. The CDR3 length is 15 residues. CDR3 sequence: CASSFPLSGNTEAFF. The CDR3 DNA is TGTGCCAGCAGTTTCCCGCTATCGGGAAACACTGAAGCTTTCTTT.

This clonotype has at least ten counts. CDR3 amino acids: CASSEWGQPQHF. In DNA, the CDR3 is TGTGCCAGCAGTGAATGGGGCCAGCCCCAGCATTTT. The rearrangement uses TRBV25-1 and TRBJ1-5, with D perhaps TRBD1 (5 bases). Germline CDR1 reads MGHDK; CDR2 reads SYGVNS. With 1 base removed from V and 7 bases from J, the gap between germline ends came to 5 bases. CDR3 length equals 12 residues.

Only a few counts were recorded for this clonotype. This rearrangement joins TRBV28 to TRBJ2-6; possibly TRBD2 for D (6 bases). Trimming took 5 bases from V and 0 from J, leaving 20 bases between them. This CDR3 is 19 amino acids long. Germline CDR1 reads MDHEN; CDR2 reads SYDVKM. The CDR3 protein is CASSQRVGLGGSGANVLTF. The CDR3 coding sequence is TGTGCCAGCAGTCAACGGGTGGGTTTGGGGGGCTCTGGGGCCAACGTCCTGACTTTC.

In this sample, this clonotype turned up a few times. The V call is TRBV4-1, the J call TRBJ1-4; the D is unclear. Trimming removed 1 base at V and 7 bases at J, with 10 bases between. The germline CDR1 and CDR2 sequences are MGHRA and YSYEKL. CDR3 length: 14 residues. CDR3 coding DNA: TGCGCCAGCAGCCAAGTTTTCTACGGTGAAAAACTGTTTTTT. This sequence encodes CASSQVFYGEKLFF.

This clonotype was detected a few times. The chain carries TRBV5-1 and TRBJ2-5, with D perhaps TRBD1 (6 bases). The V and J ends lost 4 bases and 4 bases respectively, with 11 bases between them. CDR3 length equals 13 residues. CDR1 is SGHRS and CDR2 is YFSETQ in the germline V gene. The CDR3, as DNA: TGCGCCAGCAGCGGGGGCAGAACAGAGACCCAGTACTTC. It yields the protein CASSGGRTETQYF.

The gene calls are TRBV29-1 and TRBJ1-1; unclear D gene. This CDR3 is 14 amino acids long. Germline CDR1 and CDR2: SQVTM and ANQGSEA. V shed 0 bases and J shed 2 bases, with 10 bases lying between them. DNA of the CDR3: TGCAGCGTTGAAGATGAGGACGGTAACACTGAAGCTTTCTTT. Encoded protein: CSVEDEDGNTEAFF.

This clonotype was recorded a few times. This chain uses TRBV29-1 with TRBJ1-2; TRBD1 matches 8 bases. J gave up 4 bases and V 7 bases, and 8 bases lay outside the gene matches. This CDR3 contains 13 residues. Germline CDR1 is SQVTM and CDR2 is ANQGSEA. Written as DNA, the CDR3 is TGCAGCGCCACGACAGGGGTTGGCTATGGCTACACCTTC. Its translation: CSATTGVGYGYTF. The variable domain in full, with the rest retrieved from reference TRBV29-1 and TRBJ1-2, is SAVISQKPSRDICQRGTSLTIQCQVDSQVTMMFWYRQQPGQSLTLIATANQGSEATYESGFVIDKFPISRPNLTFSTLTVSNMSPEDSSIYLCSATTGVGYGYTFGSGTRLTVV.

This chain joins TRBV10-3 and TRBJ2-3; 12 positions agree with TRBD2. The CDR3 totals 17 residues. Germline values: CDR1 ENHRY, CDR2 SYGVKD. V shed 5 bases, J shed 0 bases, and the junction held 6 bases outside the gene matches. The CDR3 sequence: CAISSPTSGSSTDTQYF. The CDR3 DNA reads as TGTGCCATCAGTTCCCCGACTAGCGGGAGCAGCACAGATACGCAGTATTTT.

V usage is TRBV6-5 and J usage is TRBJ2-3; 7 bases map to TRBD1. The CDR3 sequence is 16 residues long. The germline gives CDR1 MNHEY, CDR2 SVGAGI. V gave up 0 bases and J gave up 0 bases; unmatched junction bases: 3. CDR3 sequence: CASSYSRQGSTDTQYF. The DNA for the CDR3 is TGTGCCAGCAGTTACTCGAGACAGGGTAGCACAGATACGCAGTATTTT.

The table lists this clonotype with many counts. The rearrangement joins TRBV11-3 to TRBJ2-2; D not certain. There are 13 residues in the CDR3. Trimming removed 0 bases at V and 6 bases at J, with 5 bases between. Looked up from germline, CDR1 is SGHNT and CDR2 is YENEEA. The CDR3, as DNA: TGTGCCAGCAGCTTAGATCCTTCCGGGGAGCTGTTTTTT. It yields the protein CASSLDPSGELFF.